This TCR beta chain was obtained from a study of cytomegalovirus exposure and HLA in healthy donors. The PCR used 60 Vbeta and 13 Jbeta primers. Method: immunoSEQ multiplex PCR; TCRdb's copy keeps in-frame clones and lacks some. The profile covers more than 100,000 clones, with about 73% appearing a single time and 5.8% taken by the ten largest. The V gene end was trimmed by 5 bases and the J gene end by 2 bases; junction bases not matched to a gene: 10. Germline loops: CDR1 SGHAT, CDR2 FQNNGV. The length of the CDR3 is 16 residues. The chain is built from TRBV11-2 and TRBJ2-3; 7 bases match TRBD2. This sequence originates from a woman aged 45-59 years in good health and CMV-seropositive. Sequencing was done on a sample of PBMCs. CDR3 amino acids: CASSTLLRGNTDTQYF. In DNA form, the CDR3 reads TGTGCCAGCAGCACCTTACTGCGGGGGAACACAGATACGCAGTATTTT.